What follows is one T cell receptor (beta chain) and its context. Study processing details: Amplified reference gene primers provided the basis for estimating nucleated cell counts. Measured with immunoSEQ multiplex PCR; TCRdb has only the in-frame clones, and not every one. That table gives V, J and clone size, and the DNA gave D and trimming. Of 250,000 to 300,000 clones detected, roughly 87% appear once; the ten largest clones hold 2% to 2.5%. The data were taken from a study of blood T cell repertoires in COVID-19. After removal of 1 base from V and 0 bases from J, the junction contained 12 bases not matched to a gene. Looked up from germline, CDR1 is LGHNA and CDR2 is YNFKEQ. CDR3 length equals 20 residues.

The chain is built from TRBV4-2 and TRBJ1-5, with TRBD1 identical over 10 bases. The sequenced sample consisted of peripheral blood. The TCR comes from a woman in her 50s who had recovered from COVID-19. The CDR3 here is CASSQVAGTGAFYSNQPQHF. CDR3 sequence (DNA): TGTGCCAGCAGCCAAGTCGCCGGGACAGGGGCATTTTATAGCAATCAGCCCCAGCATTTT.